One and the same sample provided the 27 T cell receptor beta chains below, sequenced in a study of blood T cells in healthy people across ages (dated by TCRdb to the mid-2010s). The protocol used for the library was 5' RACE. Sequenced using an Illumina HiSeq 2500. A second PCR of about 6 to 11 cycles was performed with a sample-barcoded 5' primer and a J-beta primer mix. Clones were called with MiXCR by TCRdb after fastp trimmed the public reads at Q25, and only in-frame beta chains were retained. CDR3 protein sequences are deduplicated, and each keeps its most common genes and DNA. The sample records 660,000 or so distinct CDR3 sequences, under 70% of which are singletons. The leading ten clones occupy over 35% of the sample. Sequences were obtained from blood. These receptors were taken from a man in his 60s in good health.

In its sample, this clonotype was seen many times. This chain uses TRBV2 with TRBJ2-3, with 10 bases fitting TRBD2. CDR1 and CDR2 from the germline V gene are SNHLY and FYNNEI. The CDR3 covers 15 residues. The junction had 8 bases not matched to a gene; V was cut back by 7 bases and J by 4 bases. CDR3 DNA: TGTGCCAGCAAGGGGCGGCTAGCGGGGGCAGATACGCAGTATTTT. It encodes CASKGRLAGADTQYF.

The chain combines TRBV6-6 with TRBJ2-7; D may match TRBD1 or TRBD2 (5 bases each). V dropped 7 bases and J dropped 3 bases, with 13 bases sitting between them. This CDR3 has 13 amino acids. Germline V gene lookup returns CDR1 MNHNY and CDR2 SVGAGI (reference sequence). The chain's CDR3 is CASNPSGSYEQYF. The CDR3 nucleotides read TGTGCCAGCAACCCGTCAGGGAGCTACGAGCAGTACTTC.

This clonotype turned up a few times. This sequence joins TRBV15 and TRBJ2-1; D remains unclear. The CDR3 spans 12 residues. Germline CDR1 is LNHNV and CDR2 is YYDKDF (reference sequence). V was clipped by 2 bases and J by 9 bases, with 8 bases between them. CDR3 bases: TGTGCCACCAGCAGATCCTCCCGTGAGCAGTTCTTC. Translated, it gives CATSRSSREQFF.

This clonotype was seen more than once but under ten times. CDR3 protein: CSAAPGSYGYTF. The CDR3 coding sequence is TGCAGTGCTGCCCCGGGGAGCTATGGCTACACCTTC. This chain links TRBV20-1 with TRBJ1-2, with unresolved D. CDR1 is DFQATT, CDR2 SNEGSKA, per germline (reference sequence). The germline V and J ends were trimmed by 5 bases and 4 bases, with 11 bases remaining between them. The CDR3 is 12 residues long.

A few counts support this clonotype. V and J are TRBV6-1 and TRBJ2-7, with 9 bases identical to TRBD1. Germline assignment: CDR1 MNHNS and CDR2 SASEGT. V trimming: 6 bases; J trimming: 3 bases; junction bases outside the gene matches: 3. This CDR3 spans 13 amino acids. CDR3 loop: CASRGQGIYEQYF. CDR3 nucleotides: TGTGCCAGCAGGGGACAGGGTATCTACGAGCAGTACTTC.

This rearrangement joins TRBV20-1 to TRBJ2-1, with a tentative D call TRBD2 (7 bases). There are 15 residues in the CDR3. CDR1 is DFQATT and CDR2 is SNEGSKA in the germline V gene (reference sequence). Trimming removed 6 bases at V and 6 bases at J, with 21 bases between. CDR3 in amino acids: CSAQGGGGPSNEQFF. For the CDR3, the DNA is TGCAGTGCCCAAGGAGGGGGGGGGCCCTCCAATGAGCAGTTCTTC.

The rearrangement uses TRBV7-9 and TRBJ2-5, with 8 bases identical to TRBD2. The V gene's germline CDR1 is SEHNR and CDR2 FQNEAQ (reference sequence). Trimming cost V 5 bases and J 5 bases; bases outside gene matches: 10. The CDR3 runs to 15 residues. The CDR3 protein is CASSRPIAGLETQYF. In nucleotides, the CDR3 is TGTGCCAGCAGCCGACCGATAGCGGGGTTGGAGACCCAGTACTTC.

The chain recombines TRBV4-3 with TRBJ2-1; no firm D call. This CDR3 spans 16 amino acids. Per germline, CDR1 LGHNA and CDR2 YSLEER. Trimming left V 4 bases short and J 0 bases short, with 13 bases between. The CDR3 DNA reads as TGCGCCAGCAGCCCCCGGACGGTCAGCTCCTACAATGAGCAGTTCTTC. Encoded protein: CASSPRTVSSYNEQFF.

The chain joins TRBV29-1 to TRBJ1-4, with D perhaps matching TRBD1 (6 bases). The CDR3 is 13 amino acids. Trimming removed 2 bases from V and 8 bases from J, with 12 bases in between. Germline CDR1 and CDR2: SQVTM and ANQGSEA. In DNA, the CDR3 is TGCAGCGTTGAAACCCAAGGGGGAGAAAAACTGTTTTTT. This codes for CSVETQGGEKLFF.

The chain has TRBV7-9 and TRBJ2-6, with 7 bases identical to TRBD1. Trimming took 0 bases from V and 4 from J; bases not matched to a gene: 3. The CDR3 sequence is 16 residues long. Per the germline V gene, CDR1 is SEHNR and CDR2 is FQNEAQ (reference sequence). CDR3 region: CASSLATGIGANVLTF. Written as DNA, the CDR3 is TGTGCCAGCAGCTTAGCGACAGGGATCGGGGCCAACGTCCTGACTTTC.

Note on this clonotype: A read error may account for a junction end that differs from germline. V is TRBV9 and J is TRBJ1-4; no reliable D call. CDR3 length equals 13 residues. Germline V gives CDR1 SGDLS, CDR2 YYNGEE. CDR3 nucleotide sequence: TGTGCCAGCAGCGTAGAGCCTCGAGAAAGACTGTTTTTT. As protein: CASSVEPRERLFF.

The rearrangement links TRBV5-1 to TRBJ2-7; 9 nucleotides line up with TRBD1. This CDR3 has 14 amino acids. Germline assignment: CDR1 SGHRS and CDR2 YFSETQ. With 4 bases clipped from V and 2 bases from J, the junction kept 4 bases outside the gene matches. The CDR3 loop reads CASSRTGAAYEQYF. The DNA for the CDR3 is TGCGCCAGCAGCCGGACAGGGGCGGCCTACGAGCAGTACTTC.

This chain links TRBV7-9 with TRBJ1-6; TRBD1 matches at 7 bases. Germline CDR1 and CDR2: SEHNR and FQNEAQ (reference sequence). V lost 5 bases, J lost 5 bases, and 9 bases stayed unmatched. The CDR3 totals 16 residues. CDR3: CASSRSGTVNNSPLHF. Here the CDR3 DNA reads TGTGCCAGCAGCAGATCCGGGACAGTCAATAATTCACCCCTCCACTTT.

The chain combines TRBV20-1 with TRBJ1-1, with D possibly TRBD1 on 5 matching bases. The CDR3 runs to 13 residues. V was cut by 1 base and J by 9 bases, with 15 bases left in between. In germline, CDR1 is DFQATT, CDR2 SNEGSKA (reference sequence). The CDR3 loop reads CSARAPGLDKAFF. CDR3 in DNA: TGCAGTGCTAGAGCCCCCGGACTGGACAAAGCTTTCTTT.

The CDR3 DNA is TGTGCCATCAGTGAGGAGACAGCCCCTCACGAGCAGTACTTC. It translates to CAISEETAPHEQYF. This chain links TRBV10-3 with TRBJ2-7, with D maybe TRBD1 (5 bases). Trimming took 2 bases from V and 5 from J, leaving 13 bases between them. This CDR3 region has 14 residues. Per the germline V gene, CDR1 is ENHRY and CDR2 is SYGVKD.

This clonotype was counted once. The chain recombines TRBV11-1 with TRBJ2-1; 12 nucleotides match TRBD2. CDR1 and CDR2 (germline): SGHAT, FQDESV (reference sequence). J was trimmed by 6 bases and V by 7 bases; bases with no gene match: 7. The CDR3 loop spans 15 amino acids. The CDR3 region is CASNLLAGGGNEQFF. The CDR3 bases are TGTGCCAGCAACCTACTAGCGGGGGGCGGCAATGAGCAGTTCTTC.

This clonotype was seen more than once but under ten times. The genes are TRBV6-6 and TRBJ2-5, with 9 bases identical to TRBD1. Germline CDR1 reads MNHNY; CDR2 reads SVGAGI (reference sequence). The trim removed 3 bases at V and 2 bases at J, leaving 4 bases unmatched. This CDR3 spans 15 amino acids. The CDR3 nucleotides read TGTGCCAGCAGTTATAGGACAGGGGCGCAAGAGACCCAGTACTTC. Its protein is CASSYRTGAQETQYF.

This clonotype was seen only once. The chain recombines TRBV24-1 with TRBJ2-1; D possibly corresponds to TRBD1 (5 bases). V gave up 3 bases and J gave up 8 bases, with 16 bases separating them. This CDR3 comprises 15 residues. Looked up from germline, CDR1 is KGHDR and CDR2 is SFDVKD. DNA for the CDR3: TGTGCCACCAGTGATGCTCAGGGCCCCGCGTATGAGCAGTTCTTC. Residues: CATSDAQGPAYEQFF.

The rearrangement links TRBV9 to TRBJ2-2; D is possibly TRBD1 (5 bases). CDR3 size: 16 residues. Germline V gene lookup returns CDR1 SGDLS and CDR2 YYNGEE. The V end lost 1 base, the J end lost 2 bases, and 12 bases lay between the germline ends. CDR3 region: CASSVRMDINTGELFF. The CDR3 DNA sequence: TGTGCCAGCAGCGTAAGGATGGACATAAACACCGGGGAGCTGTTTTTT.

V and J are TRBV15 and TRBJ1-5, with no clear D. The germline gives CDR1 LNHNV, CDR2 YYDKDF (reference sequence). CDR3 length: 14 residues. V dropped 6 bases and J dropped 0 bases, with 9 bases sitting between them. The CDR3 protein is CATSGWSSNQPQHF. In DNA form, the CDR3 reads TGTGCCACCAGTGGGTGGAGTAGCAATCAGCCCCAGCATTTT. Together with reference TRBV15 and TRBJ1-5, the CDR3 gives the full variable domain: DAMVIQNPRYQVTQFGKPVTLSCSQTLNHNVMYWYQQKSSQAPKLLFHYYDKDFNNEADTPDNFQSRRPNTSFCFLDIRSPGLGDTAMYLCATSGWSSNQPQHFGDGTRLSIL.

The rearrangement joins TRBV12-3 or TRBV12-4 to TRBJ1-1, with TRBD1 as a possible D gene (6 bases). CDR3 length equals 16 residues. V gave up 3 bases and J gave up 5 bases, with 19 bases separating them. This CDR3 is CASSFSWGAGVTEAFF. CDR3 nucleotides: TGTGCCAGCAGTTTCAGTTGGGGGGCGGGTGTTACTGAAGCTTTCTTT.

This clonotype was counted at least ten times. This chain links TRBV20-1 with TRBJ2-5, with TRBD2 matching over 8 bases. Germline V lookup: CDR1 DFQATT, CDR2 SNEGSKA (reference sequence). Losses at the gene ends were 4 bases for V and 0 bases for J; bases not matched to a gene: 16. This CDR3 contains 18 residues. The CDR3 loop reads CSATRTSLGLGYQETQYF. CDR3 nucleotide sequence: TGCAGTGCTACCCGGACTAGCCTGGGGTTGGGGTACCAAGAGACCCAGTACTTC.

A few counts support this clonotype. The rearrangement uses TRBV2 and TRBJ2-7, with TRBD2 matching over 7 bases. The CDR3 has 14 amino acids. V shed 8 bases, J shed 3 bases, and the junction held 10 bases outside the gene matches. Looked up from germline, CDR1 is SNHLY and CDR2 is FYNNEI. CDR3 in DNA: TGTGCCAGCGGGGCCGGGGGGACCTTCTACGAGCAGTACTTC. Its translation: CASGAGGTFYEQYF.

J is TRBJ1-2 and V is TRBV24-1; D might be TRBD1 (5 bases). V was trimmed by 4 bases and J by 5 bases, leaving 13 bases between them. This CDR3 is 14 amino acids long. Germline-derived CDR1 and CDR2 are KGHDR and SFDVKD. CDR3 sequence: CATSEAGLRYGYTF. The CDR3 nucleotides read TGTGCCACCAGTGAGGCGGGGCTTCGTTATGGCTACACCTTC.

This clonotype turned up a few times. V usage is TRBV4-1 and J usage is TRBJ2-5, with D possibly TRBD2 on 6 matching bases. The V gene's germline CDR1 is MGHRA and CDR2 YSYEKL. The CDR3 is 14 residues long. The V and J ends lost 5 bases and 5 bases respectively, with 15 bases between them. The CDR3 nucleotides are TGCGCCAGCAGCGAAGGACTATTTAGGGAGACCCAGTACTTC. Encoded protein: CASSEGLFRETQYF.

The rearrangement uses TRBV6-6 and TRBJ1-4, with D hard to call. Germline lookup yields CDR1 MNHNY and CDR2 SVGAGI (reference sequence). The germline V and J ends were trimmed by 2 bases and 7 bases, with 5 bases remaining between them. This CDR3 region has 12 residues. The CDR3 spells CASSYGLEKLFF. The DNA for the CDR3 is TGTGCCAGCAGTTACGGGCTTGAAAAACTGTTTTTT.

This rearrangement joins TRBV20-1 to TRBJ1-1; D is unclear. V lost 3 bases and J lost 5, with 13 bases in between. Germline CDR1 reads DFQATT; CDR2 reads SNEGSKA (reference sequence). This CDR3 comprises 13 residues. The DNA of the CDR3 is TGCAGTGCTAGGGGTATAGACACAACTGAAGCTTTCTTT. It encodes CSARGIDTTEAFF.